This is a list of T cell receptor beta chains from one sample in a study of blood T cell repertoires in COVID-19. Produced via immunoSEQ multiplex PCR; TCRdb's table is partial and in-frame only. The sample lists 130,000 to 150,000 clones, 88% seen once, with about 2% in the top ten. Input material: peripheral blood. The receptors were sampled from a man aged 70-80 years with acute or convalescent COVID-19. Both conserved end residues are part of each CDR3. Each record gives: clone size, V gene, J gene, D gene, CDR3 protein, CDR3 DNA. The D gene is left open where the match is weak. Clone size is shown for a subset of rows, as once, few, many or a class of expanded clone.

size: .; V: TRBV7-2; J: TRBJ2-1; D: .; CDR3: CASSPSRTTTNEQFF; DNA: TGTGCCAGCAGCCCTAGTCGGACTACTACAAATGAGCAGTTCTTC
size: .; V: TRBV19; J: TRBJ1-2; D: .; CDR3: CASSIQGENYGYTF; DNA: TGTGCCAGTAGTATTCAGGGCGAAAACTATGGCTACACCTTC
size: .; V: TRBV5-5; J: TRBJ2-5; D: .; CDR3: CASNLPTVQETQYF; DNA: TGTGCCAGCAACCTCCCGACAGTCCAAGAGACCCAGTACTTC
size: few; V: TRBV21-1; J: TRBJ1-5; D: .; CDR3: CASSETNRTGVLYQPQHF; DNA: TGTGCCAGCAGCGAAACTAACCGGACAGGGGTTCTTTATCAGCCCCAGCATTTT
size: .; V: TRBV6-5; J: TRBJ1-1; D: TRBD1; CDR3: CASINRGAEAFF; DNA: TGTGCCAGCATTAACAGGGGGGCAGAAGCTTTCTTT
size: few; V: TRBV5-1; J: TRBJ1-4; D: TRBD1; CDR3: CASSGGTGRSEKLFF; DNA: TGCGCCAGCAGCGGAGGGACAGGGAGAAGTGAAAAACTGTTTTTT
size: .; V: TRBV3-1/TRBV3-2; J: TRBJ2-3; D: .; CDR3: CASSLILTGTDTQYF; DNA: TGTGCCAGCAGCCTAATCTTGACAGGCACAGATACGCAGTATTTT
size: .; V: TRBV11-2; J: TRBJ1-4; D: .; CDR3: CASRPGLNEKLFF; DNA: TGTGCCAGCCGGCCGGGATTAAATGAAAAACTGTTTTTT
size: once; V: TRBV12-2; J: TRBJ2-3; D: .; CDR3: CASRLERSRREGEVDTQYF; DNA: TGTGCAAGTCGCTTAGAAAGATCGCGGCGGGAGGGCGAGGTAGATACGCAGTATTTT
size: .; V: TRBV18; J: TRBJ2-5; D: TRBD1; CDR3: CASSPGDRLSSTQYF; DNA: TGTGCCAGCTCACCGGGGGACAGACTTTCTAGTACCCAGTACTTC
size: .; V: TRBV5-1; J: TRBJ1-2; D: TRBD1; CDR3: CASGRDRGGGGYTF; DNA: TGCGCCAGCGGCCGGGACAGGGGAGGAGGTGGCTACACCTTC
size: .; V: TRBV3-1/TRBV3-2; J: TRBJ2-5; D: TRBD1; CDR3: CASSQEGTGGRETQYF; DNA: TGTGCCAGCAGCCAAGAGGGGACAGGGGGACGAGAGACCCAGTACTTC
size: once; V: TRBV12-5; J: TRBJ1-6; D: TRBD1; CDR3: CASGPGQGDYSPLHF; DNA: TGTGCTAGTGGTCCTGGACAGGGTGACTATTCACCCCTCCACTTT
size: .; V: TRBV6-5; J: TRBJ1-3; D: .; CDR3: CASSYSSPGTGNTIYF; DNA: TGTGCCAGCAGTTACTCCTCGCCAGGGACAGGAAACACCATATATTTT
size: .; V: TRBV27; J: TRBJ2-2; D: TRBD1; CDR3: CASSAWTGSRPGELFF; DNA: TGTGCCAGCAGTGCTTGGACAGGGAGTAGGCCCGGGGAGCTGTTTTTT
size: .; V: TRBV19; J: TRBJ2-5; D: .; CDR3: CASSASGERKETQYF; DNA: TGTGCCAGTAGTGCCTCAGGGGAAAGGAAGGAGACCCAGTACTTC
size: .; V: TRBV5-1; J: TRBJ1-2; D: .; CDR3: CASSPGGGIYGYTF; DNA: TGCGCCAGCAGCCCGGGGGGCGGGATATATGGCTACACCTTC
size: .; V: TRBV2; J: TRBJ1-5; D: .; CDR3: CASSNQGANQPQHF; DNA: TGTGCCAGCAGTAATCAAGGGGCCAATCAGCCCCAGCATTTT
size: .; V: TRBV5-4; J: TRBJ2-3; D: TRBD2; CDR3: CASSIISGGAGDTQYF; DNA: TGTGCCAGCAGCATAATCAGCGGGGGGGCCGGAGATACGCAGTATTTT
size: .; V: TRBV15; J: TRBJ2-1; D: .; CDR3: CATSRLTGFLSDEQFF; DNA: TGTGCCACCAGCAGACTCACCGGGTTCCTCTCCGATGAGCAGTTCTTC
size: few; V: TRBV7-6; J: TRBJ2-3; D: .; CDR3: CASSSKRTGSDTQYF; DNA: TGTGCCAGCAGCTCAAAAAGAACAGGGTCAGATACGCAGTATTTT
size: .; V: TRBV10-2; J: TRBJ1-1; D: .; CDR3: CATLSGGAREAFF; DNA: TGCGCCACACTATCGGGGGGGGCAAGGGAAGCTTTCTTT
size: .; V: TRBV29-1; J: TRBJ2-7; D: .; CDR3: CSGGSSREQYF; DNA: TGCAGCGGGGGGAGTTCGAGGGAGCAGTACTTC
size: .; V: TRBV4-2; J: TRBJ2-3; D: TRBD2; CDR3: CASSQLGSGLTDTQYF; DNA: TGTGCCAGCAGCCAATTGGGTAGCGGGCTCACAGATACGCAGTATTTT